Here is one T cell receptor beta chain with its context. The antigen remains undetermined. Noted time point: persistent/refractory GD, antithyroid drugs over 5 years with positive TRAb. Researchers made the TCR library from RNA that was extracted from PBMCs. Arm-PCR of CDR3 regions and iRepertoire HTBI primers were used to build TCR beta libraries. From the multiplex PCR reads, TCRdb called clonotypes with MiXCR, one entry per CDR3 protein. The sample includes about 420,000 distinct CDR3 sequences, around a quarter of them seen just once. Germline CDR1 and CDR2: SGHDN and FVKESK. CDR3 length: 14 amino acids. V lost 1 base and J 7 bases, leaving 14 bases between the germline ends. The sample originates from a study of regulatory T cells in long-lasting Graves disease. Study-wide results and limits: Persistent disease was associated with favored TRBV28 usage and with favored use of TRBJ1-2 and TRBJ2-5.

The specimen was peripheral blood mononuclear cells (PBMCs), collected when the disease was refractory, from a patient treated with antithyroid drugs. This chain links TRBV14 with TRBJ2-7; D unresolved. The TCR sequence derives from a female donor with Graves disease. CDR3 coding DNA: TGTGCCAGCAGCCAAGTAAGGGCGGTGGGGGAGCAGTACTTC. It is translated as CASSQVRAVGEQYF. Looking up the rest from reference TRBV14 and TRBJ2-7 gives the full variable domain: EAGVTQFPSHSVIEKGQTVTLRCDPISGHDNLYWYRRVMGKEIKFLLHFVKESKQDESGMPNNRFLAERTGGTYSTLKVQPAELEDSGVYFCASSQVRAVGEQYFGPGTRLTVT.